A selection of T cell receptor beta chains follows, all from one sample in a study of identical twins. TCRdb itself ran the 5' RACE reads through MiXCR, one entry per CDR3 protein. The data contain around 550,000 distinct CDR3 sequences, roughly 15% of them singletons. These data also featured in a second study, about yellow fever vaccine responses in identical twins.

Material: CD4+ T cells sorted from blood. Source of these receptors: a woman between 18 and 30 years old in good health. Both conserved end residues are trimmed from each CDR3. Only some rows state a clone size, as once, few, many or a class for expanded clones.

V gene	CDR3 length	J gene	clone size	CDR3 protein
TRBV12-3/TRBV12-4	12	TRBJ2-1	few	ASSPGQTYNEQF
TRBV5-1	12	TRBJ1-2	few	ASSLGGTGGSYT
TRBV20-1	13	TRBJ1-1	few	SAQSGVLGNTEAF
TRBV3-1	14	TRBJ2-2	-	ASSLILAGAHGELF
TRBV7-2	10	TRBJ2-3	-	ASSLGGPTQY
TRBV7-9	14	TRBJ2-2	few	ASRPAPSFVSGELF
TRBV5-6	12	TRBJ1-5	few	ASSYRGEAQPQH
TRBV3-1	14	TRBJ2-7	-	ASSPAGTRSSYEQY
TRBV7-3	14	TRBJ2-6	-	ASSPNGASGANVLT
TRBV24-1	15	TRBJ2-3	few	ATSDPASGGSTDTQY
TRBV6-1	12	TRBJ2-7	-	ASSEGPRDYEQY
TRBV2	13	TRBJ1-5	few	ASSDVGQGNQPQH
TRBV4-1	13	TRBJ1-4	few	ASSQTPGNDEKLF
TRBV3-1	14	TRBJ2-5	-	ASRKGQNDARETQY
TRBV5-1	12	TRBJ2-4	many	ASSFSGQGDIQY
TRBV19	12	TRBJ2-7	many	ASRGLADAYEQY
TRBV7-9	14	TRBJ2-1	few	ASSPRPRLGVGEQF
TRBV12-3/TRBV12-4	15	TRBJ1-6	few	ASSPSRDSSYNSPLH
TRBV28	13	TRBJ2-3	few	ASSTRDRGTDTQY
TRBV12-3/TRBV12-4	11	TRBJ2-5	few	ASSSGLPAAQY
TRBV10-2	13	TRBJ1-6	few	ASSVQGVNGSPLH
TRBV11-2	17	TRBJ2-1	-	ASIDGLAGVLGFYNEQF
TRBV9	11	TRBJ2-1	few	ASSVDRDGNPF
TRBV12-3/TRBV12-4	12	TRBJ2-7	-	ASSISGEGHEQY
TRBV4-1	13	TRBJ2-7	few	ASSQSAGGMLEQY
TRBV25-1	12	TRBJ2-1	many	ASSVGGSHNEQF
TRBV12-3/TRBV12-4	15	TRBJ2-1	few	ASSFFSGSVPYNEQF
TRBV15	13	TRBJ1-4	few	ATSRNFPGGEKLF
TRBV7-3	12	TRBJ1-2	-	ASSLGAGSNGYT
TRBV10-2	11	TRBJ1-1	few	ASSGAQGTEAF
TRBV5-1	12	TRBJ2-1	few	ASKRTLEYNEQF
TRBV20-1	13	TRBJ2-1	once	SSRRAGESSNEQF
TRBV18	12	TRBJ2-7	few	ASSDPAGAYEQY
TRBV5-6	12	TRBJ1-1	-	ASSDTGRQTEAF
TRBV5-1	16	TRBJ1-3	-	ASSRTGWSSGSGNTIY
TRBV7-2	13	TRBJ2-1	-	ASSLGVGVGDEQF
TRBV10-3	12	TRBJ2-2	-	AIRGTWETGELF
TRBV28	10	TRBJ2-1	many	ASTSSYNEQF
TRBV6-1	12	TRBJ1-2	few	ASSETKSGDGYT
TRBV3-1	15	TRBJ2-3	-	ASSQEGSTPTTDTQY
TRBV5-1	14	TRBJ2-2	few	ASSLGQGGGAGELF
TRBV5-1	16	TRBJ1-4	few	ASSLAVVGGSTNEKLF
TRBV29-1	12	TRBJ1-2	many	SVAPGQGPWGYT
TRBV7-8	12	TRBJ2-2	few	ASSSITTGGELF
TRBV25-1	12	TRBJ2-5	few	ASRGLGQVETQY
TRBV4-1	16	TRBJ2-3	many	ASSQGLVGGRRTDTQY
TRBV29-1	10	TRBJ1-1	many	SARDSNTEAF
TRBV18	12	TRBJ2-7	-	ASSPPTQTYEQY
TRBV5-1	11	TRBJ2-7	few	ASKLAGSYEQY
TRBV27	14	TRBJ2-7	-	ASSLRGRDVSYEQY
TRBV6-5	9	TRBJ1-4	-	ASSYVEKLF
TRBV2	9	TRBJ2-7	-	ASSDYYEQY
TRBV12-3/TRBV12-4	12	TRBJ2-3	many	ASRPETSGPAQY
TRBV4-1	13	TRBJ2-5	-	ASSQASPVGETQY
TRBV10-3	13	TRBJ2-5	few	AISESRQLQETQY
TRBV10-2	14	TRBJ2-1	few	ASSEEVSGYYNEQF
TRBV5-1	16	TRBJ2-5	few	ASSLGIWRGEYQETQY